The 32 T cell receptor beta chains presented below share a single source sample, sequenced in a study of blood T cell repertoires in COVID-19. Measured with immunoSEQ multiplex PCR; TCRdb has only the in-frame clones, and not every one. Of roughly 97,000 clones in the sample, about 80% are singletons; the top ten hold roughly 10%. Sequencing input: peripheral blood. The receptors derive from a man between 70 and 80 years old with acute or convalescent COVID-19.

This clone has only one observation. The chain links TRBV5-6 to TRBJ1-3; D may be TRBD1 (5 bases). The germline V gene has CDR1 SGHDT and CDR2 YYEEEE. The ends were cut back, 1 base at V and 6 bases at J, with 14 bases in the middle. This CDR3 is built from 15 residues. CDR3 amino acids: CASSLLQGAENTIYF. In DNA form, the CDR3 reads TGTGCCAGCAGCTTGCTGCAGGGTGCCGAAAACACCATATATTTT.

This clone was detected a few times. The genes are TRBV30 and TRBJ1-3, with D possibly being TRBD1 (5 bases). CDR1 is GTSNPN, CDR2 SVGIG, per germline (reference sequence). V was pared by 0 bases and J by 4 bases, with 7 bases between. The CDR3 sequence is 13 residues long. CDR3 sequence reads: CAWSVTGGNTIYF. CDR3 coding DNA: TGTGCCTGGAGTGTAACAGGCGGAAACACCATATATTTT.

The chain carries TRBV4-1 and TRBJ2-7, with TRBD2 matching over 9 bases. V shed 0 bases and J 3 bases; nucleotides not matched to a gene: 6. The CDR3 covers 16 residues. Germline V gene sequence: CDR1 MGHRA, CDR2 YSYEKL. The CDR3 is CASSQDGGSGSYEQYF. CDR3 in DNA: TGCGCCAGCAGCCAAGACGGTGGTAGCGGGAGCTACGAGCAGTACTTC.

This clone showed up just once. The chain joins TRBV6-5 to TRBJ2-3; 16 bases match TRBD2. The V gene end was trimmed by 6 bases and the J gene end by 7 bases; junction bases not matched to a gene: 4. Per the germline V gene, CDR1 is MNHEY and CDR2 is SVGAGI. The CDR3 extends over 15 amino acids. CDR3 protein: CASRGLAGGPNTQYF. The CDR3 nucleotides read TGTGCCAGCAGGGGACTAGCGGGGGGGCCGAATACGCAGTATTTT.

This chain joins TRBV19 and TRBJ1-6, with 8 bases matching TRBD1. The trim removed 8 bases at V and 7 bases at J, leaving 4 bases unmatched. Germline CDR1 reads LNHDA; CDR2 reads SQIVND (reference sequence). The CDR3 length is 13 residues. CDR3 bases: TGTGCCAGTTCAGACAGGGGAAATTCACCCCTCCACTTT. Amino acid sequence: CASSDRGNSPLHF.

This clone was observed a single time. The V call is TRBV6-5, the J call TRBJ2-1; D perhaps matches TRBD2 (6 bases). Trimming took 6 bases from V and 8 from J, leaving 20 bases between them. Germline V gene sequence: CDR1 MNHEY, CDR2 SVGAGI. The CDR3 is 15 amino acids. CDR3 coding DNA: TGTGCCAGCAGCCGCCTTAGCGGAGGATACGATGAGCAGTTCTTC. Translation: CASSRLSGGYDEQFF.

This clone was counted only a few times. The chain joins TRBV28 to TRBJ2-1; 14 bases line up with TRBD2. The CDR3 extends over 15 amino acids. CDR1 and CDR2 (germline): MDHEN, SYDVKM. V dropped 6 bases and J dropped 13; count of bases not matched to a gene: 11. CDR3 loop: CASSPVPGLAGAQFF. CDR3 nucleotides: TGTGCCAGCAGCCCGGTCCCGGGACTAGCGGGAGCTCAGTTCTTC.

The DNA for the CDR3 is TGTGCCAGCAGTGATATGGGCAGGGCCGACACCGGGGAGCTGTTTTTT. This encodes CASSDMGRADTGELFF. The rearrangement links TRBV25-1 to TRBJ2-2; possibly TRBD1 for D (5 bases). Germline V CDR1 and CDR2: MGHDK, SYGVNS. The CDR3 spans 16 residues. The V and J ends lost 3 bases and 3 bases respectively, with 14 bases between them.

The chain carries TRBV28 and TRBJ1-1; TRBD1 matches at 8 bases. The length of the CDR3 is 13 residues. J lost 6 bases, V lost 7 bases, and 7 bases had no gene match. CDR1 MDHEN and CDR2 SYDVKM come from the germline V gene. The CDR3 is CASTLQGASEAFF. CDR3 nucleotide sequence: TGTGCCAGCACCCTGCAGGGGGCCTCTGAAGCTTTCTTT.

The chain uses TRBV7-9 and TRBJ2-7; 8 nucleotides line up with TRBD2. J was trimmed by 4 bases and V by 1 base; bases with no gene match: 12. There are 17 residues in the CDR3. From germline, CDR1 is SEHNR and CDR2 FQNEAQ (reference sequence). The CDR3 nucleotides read TGTGCCAGCAGCTTAGAGATCGGCGGGGGGCCGTCGTACGAGCAGTACTTC. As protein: CASSLEIGGGPSYEQYF. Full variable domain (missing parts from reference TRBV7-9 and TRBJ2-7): DTGVSQNPRHKITKRGQNVTFRCDPISEHNRLYWYRQTLGQGPEFLTYFQNEAQLEKSRLLSDRFSAERPKGSFSTLEIQRTEQGDSAMYLCASSLEIGGGPSYEQYFGPGTRLTVT.

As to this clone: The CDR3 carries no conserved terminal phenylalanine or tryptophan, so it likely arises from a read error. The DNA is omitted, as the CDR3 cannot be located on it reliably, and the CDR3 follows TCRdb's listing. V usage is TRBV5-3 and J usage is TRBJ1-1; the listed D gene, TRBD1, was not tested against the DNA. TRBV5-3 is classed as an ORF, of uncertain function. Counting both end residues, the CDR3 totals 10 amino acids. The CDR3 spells CARSLVRDTL.

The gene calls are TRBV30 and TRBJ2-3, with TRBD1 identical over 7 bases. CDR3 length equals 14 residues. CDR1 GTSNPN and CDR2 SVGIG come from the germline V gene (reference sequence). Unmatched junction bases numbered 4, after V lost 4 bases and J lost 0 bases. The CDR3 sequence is CAWTWTGSTDTQYF. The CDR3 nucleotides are TGTGCCTGGACCTGGACAGGTAGCACAGATACGCAGTATTTT.

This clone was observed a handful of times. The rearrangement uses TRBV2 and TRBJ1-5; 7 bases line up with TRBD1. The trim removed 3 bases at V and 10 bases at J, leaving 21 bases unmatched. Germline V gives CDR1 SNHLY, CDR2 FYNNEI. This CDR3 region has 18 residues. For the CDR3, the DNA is TGTGCCAGCAGTGAGGGTCCGGGGAGACGACAGGGAGCGGCCCCCCAGCATTTT. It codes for CASSEGPGRRQGAAPQHF.

In nucleotides, the CDR3 is TGTGCCAGCAGCCAAATTTGGGGCTCTGGGAACACCGGGGAGCTGTTTTTT. This sequence encodes CASSQIWGSGNTGELFF. The gene calls are TRBV11-3 and TRBJ2-2, with a tentative D call TRBD1 (5 bases). CDR1 is SGHNT, CDR2 YENEEA, per germline. CDR3 length equals 17 residues. V was trimmed by 5 bases and J by 1 base, leaving 17 bases between them.

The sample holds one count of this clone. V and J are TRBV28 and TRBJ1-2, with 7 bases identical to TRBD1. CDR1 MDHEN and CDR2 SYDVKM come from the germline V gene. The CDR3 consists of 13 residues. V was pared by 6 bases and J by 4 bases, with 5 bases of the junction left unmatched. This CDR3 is CASRTGDSYGYTF. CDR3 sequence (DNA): TGTGCCAGCAGAACAGGGGATAGCTATGGCTACACCTTC.

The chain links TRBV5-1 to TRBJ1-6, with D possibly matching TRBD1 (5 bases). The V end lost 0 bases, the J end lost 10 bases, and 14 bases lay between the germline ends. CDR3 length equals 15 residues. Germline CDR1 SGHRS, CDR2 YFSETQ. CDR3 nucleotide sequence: TGCGCCAGCAGCTTGGCAGGGACTACTAGCTCACCCCTCCACTTT. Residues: CASSLAGTTSSPLHF.

CDR3 sequence: CASSLGRYGSGSGELFF. The CDR3, as DNA: TGCGCCAGCAGCTTGGGACGATACGGGAGTGGATCCGGGGAGCTGTTTTTT. This sequence joins TRBV5-1 and TRBJ2-2; D possibly corresponds to TRBD2 (6 bases). Per the germline V gene, CDR1 is SGHRS and CDR2 is YFSETQ. The CDR3 loop spans 17 amino acids. The V and J ends lost 0 bases and 6 bases respectively, with 18 bases between them.

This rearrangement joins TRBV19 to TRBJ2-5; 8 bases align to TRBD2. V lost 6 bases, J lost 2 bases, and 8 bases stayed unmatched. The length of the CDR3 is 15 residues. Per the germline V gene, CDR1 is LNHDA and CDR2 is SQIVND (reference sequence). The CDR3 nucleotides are TGTGCCAGTAGACAGAGCGGGAGCGGGCAAGAGACCCAGTACTTC. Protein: CASRQSGSGQETQYF.

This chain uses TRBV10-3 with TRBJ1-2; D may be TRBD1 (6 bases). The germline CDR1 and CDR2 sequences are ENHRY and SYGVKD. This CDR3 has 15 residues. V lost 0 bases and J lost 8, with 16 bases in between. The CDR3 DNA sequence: TGTGCCATCAGTGAGTCGGGACCGACAGGTTCAGGCTACACCTTC. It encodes CAISESGPTGSGYTF.

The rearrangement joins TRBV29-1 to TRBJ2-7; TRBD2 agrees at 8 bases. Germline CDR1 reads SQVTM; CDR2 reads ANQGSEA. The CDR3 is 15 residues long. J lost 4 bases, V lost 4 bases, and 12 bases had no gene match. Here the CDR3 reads CSVGKGGSGKYEQYF. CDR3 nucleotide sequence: TGCAGCGTTGGTAAGGGGGGTAGCGGGAAGTACGAGCAGTACTTC.

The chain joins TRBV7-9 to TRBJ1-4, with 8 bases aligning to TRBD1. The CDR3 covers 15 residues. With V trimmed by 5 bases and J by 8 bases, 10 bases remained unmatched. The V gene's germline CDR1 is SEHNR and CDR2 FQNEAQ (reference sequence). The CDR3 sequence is CASSPRTGTGEKLFF. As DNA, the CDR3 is TGTGCCAGCAGCCCGCGGACAGGGACGGGGGAAAAACTGTTTTTT.

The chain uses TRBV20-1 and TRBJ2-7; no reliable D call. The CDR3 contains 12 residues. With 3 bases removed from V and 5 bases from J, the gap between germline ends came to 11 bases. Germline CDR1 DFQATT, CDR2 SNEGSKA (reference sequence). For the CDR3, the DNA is TGCAGTGCTAGTCCCAGGCTCAACGAGCAGTACTTC. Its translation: CSASPRLNEQYF.

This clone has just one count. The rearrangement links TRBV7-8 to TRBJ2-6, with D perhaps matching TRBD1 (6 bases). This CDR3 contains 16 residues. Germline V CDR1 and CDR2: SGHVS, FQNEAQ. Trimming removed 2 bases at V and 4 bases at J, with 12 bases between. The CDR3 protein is CASSLSAGVGANVLTF. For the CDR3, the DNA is TGTGCCAGCAGCTTAAGTGCAGGGGTCGGGGCCAACGTCCTGACTTTC.

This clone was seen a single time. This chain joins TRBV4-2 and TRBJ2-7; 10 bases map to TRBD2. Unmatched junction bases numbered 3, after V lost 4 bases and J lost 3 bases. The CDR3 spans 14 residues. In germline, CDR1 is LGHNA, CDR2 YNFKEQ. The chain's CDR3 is CASSPLAGDYEQYF. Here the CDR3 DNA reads TGTGCCAGCAGCCCTCTAGCGGGAGACTACGAGCAGTACTTC.

The CDR3 sequence: CASLTPNTEAFF. CDR3 bases: TGTGCCAGTCTGACACCTAACACTGAAGCTTTCTTT. The genes are TRBV5-3 and TRBJ1-1, with D unclear. TRBV5-3 is recorded as an ORF, its role being uncertain. The CDR3 is 12 residues long. Trimming removed 8 bases at V and 2 bases at J, with 10 bases between.

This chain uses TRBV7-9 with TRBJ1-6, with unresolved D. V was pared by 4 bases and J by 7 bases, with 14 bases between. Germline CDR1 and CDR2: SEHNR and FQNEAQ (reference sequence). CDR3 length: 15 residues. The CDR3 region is CASSSLGVRNSPLHF. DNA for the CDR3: TGTGCCAGCAGCTCCCTCGGGGTGAGGAATTCACCCCTCCACTTT.

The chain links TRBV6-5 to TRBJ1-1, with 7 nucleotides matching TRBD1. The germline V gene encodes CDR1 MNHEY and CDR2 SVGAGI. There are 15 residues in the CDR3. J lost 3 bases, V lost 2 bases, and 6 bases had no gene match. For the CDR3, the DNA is TGTGCCAGCAGTTACCGGACAGGCGGATACACTGAAGCTTTCTTT. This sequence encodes CASSYRTGGYTEAFF.

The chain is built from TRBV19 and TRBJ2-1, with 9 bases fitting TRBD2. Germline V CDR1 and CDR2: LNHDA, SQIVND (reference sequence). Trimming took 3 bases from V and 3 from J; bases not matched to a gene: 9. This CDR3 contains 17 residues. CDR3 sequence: CASSITTGTSHYNEQFF. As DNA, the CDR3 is TGTGCCAGTAGTATCACTACCGGGACTAGCCACTACAATGAGCAGTTCTTC.

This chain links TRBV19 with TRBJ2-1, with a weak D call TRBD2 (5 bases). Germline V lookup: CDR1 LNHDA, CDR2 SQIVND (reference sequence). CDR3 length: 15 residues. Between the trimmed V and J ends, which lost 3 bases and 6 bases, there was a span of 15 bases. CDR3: CASSIRLGDFNEQFF. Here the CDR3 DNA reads TGTGCCAGTAGTATTAGGCTCGGGGATTTCAATGAGCAGTTCTTC. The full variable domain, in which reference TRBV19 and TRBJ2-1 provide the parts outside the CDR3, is DGGITQSPKYLFRKEGQNVTLSCEQNLNHDAMYWYRQDPGQGLRLIYYSQIVNDFQKGDIAEGYSVSREKKESFPLTVTSAQKNPTAFYLCASSIRLGDFNEQFFGPGTRLTVL.

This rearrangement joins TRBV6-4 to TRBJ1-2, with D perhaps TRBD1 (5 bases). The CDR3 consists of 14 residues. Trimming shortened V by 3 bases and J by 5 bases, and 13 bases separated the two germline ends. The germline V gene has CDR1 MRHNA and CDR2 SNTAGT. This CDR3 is CASSESTEGYGYTF. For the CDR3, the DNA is TGTGCCAGCAGTGAATCGACAGAAGGGTATGGCTACACCTTC.

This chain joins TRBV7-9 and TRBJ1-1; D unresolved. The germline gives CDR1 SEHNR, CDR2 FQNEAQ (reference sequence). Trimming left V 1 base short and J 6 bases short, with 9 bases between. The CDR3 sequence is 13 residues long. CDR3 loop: CASSLGRSAEAFF. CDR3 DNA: TGTGCCAGCAGCTTAGGTCGGAGCGCTGAAGCTTTCTTT.

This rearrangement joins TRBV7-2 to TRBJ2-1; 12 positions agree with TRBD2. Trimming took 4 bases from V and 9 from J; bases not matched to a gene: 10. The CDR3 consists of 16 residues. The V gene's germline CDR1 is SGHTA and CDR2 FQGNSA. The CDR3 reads CASSSTPGLAGFEQFF. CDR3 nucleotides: TGTGCCAGCAGCTCCACCCCGGGACTAGCGGGTTTTGAGCAGTTCTTC. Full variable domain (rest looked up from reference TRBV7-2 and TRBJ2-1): GAGVSQSPSNKVTEKGKDVELRCDPISGHTALYWYRQSLGQGLEFLIYFQGNSAPDKSGLPSDRFSAERTGGSVSTLTIQRTQQEDSAVYLCASSSTPGLAGFEQFFGPGTRLTVL.